The subject of this entry is one TCR beta chain. Its cognate antigen is unknown. V was clipped by 3 bases and J by 6 bases, with 14 bases between them. CDR3 length: 14 residues. Germline V gene data show CDR1 as KGHSH and CDR2 as LQKENI. Individuals with alopecia areata gave both lesional scalp punch biopsies and peripheral blood for collection. The data were obtained in a study of CD8+ T cells in alopecia areata. Study summary: Treated patients were given oral tofacitinib, which was dosed at 5 to 10 mg twice daily.

General study findings and limits: When scalp samples are sequenced, resident alphabeta T cells of normal skin are also captured. Lesional scalp displayed greater clonality than normal scalp, most notably in alopecia totalis/universalis.

Extracted RNA was reverse transcribed, and the resulting cDNA served as sequencing template. Using immunoSEQ multiplex PCR, the repertoire was profiled, and TCRdb retains in-frame clones only, with some absent. Of 180,000 or so clones listed, about 63% are singletons. The chain has TRBV18 and TRBJ1-1, with D possibly TRBD1 on 6 matching bases. The receptor comes from a human donor with alopecia areata. This specimen consisted of CD4+ T cells sorted from blood, obtained at week 0. CDR3 protein: CASSPATGHAEAFF. CDR3 nucleotides: TGTGCCAGCTCACCCGCAACAGGGCACGCTGAAGCTTTCTTT.